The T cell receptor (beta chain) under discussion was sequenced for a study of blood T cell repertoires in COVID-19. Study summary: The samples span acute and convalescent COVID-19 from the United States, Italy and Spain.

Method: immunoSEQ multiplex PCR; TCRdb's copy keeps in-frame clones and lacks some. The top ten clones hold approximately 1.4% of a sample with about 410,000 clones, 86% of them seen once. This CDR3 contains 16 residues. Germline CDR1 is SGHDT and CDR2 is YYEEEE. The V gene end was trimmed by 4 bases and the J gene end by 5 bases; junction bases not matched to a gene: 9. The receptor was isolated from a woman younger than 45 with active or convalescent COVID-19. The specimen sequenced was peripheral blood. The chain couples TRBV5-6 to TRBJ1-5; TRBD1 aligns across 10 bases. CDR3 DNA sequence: TGTGCCAGCAGCACCACGACAGGGGGCGGCGATCAGCCCCAGCATTTT. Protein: CASSTTTGGGDQPQHF.